The rows below give T cell receptor beta chains drawn from one sample of a study of CD8 T cells in Susac syndrome. TCRdb analysed the immunoSEQ multiplex PCR reads with MiXCR anew, one entry per CDR3 protein. The sample includes 160,000 or so distinct CDR3 sequences, roughly 95% seen only once; the top ten take roughly 0.1%. The material sequenced was CD4+ T cells from PBMCs. The receptors derive from a human donor with multiple sclerosis. CDR3s include the opening cysteine and the closing phenylalanine or tryptophan. The D gene is left open where the match is weak. Size is omitted from some rows. Given values are once, few, many or a class for expanded clones.

v_gene: TRBV3-1; d_gene: -; len: 13; j_gene: TRBJ2-2; abundance: -; CDR3nt: TGTGCCAGCAGCCAATCCTACACCGGGGAGCTGTTTTTT; CDR3aa: CASSQSYTGELFF
v_gene: TRBV5-6; d_gene: TRBD2; len: 14; j_gene: TRBJ2-1; abundance: -; CDR3nt: TGTGCCAGCAGCCCGAGCGGGAGCGGGAATGAGCAGTTCTTC; CDR3aa: CASSPSGSGNEQFF
v_gene: TRBV27; d_gene: TRBD1; len: 16; j_gene: TRBJ2-2; abundance: -; CDR3nt: TGTGCCAGCAGTTCCCACACAGGGGCTAACACCGGGGAGCTGTTTTTT; CDR3aa: CASSSHTGANTGELFF
v_gene: TRBV12-3/TRBV12-4; d_gene: -; len: 15; j_gene: TRBJ2-4; abundance: -; CDR3nt: TGTGCCAGCAGTTTCCCGGGAATTGTCAAAAACATTCAGTACTTC; CDR3aa: CASSFPGIVKNIQYF
v_gene: TRBV7-3; d_gene: -; len: 13; j_gene: TRBJ1-1; abundance: -; CDR3nt: TGTGCCAGCTCCTCCGGTTGGAACACTGAAGCTTTCTTT; CDR3aa: CASSSGWNTEAFF
v_gene: TRBV6-5; d_gene: -; len: 14; j_gene: TRBJ1-1; abundance: -; CDR3nt: TGTGCCAGCAACCCATTGGCCCCAGGGACTGAAGCTTTCTTT; CDR3aa: CASNPLAPGTEAFF
v_gene: TRBV3-1; d_gene: TRBD2; len: 15; j_gene: TRBJ2-7; abundance: -; CDR3nt: TGTGCCAGCAGCAGCAATAGCGGGAGTGAGGGCGAGCAGTACTTC; CDR3aa: CASSSNSGSEGEQYF
v_gene: TRBV20-1; d_gene: -; len: 14; j_gene: TRBJ1-5; abundance: -; CDR3nt: TGCAGTGCTAGTCAAGACAGGCCCTATCAGCCCCAGCATTTT; CDR3aa: CSASQDRPYQPQHF
v_gene: TRBV7-9; d_gene: -; len: 13; j_gene: TRBJ1-1; abundance: -; CDR3nt: TGTGCCAGCAGCTTAGCTGCAGGGACTGAAGCTTTCTTT; CDR3aa: CASSLAAGTEAFF
v_gene: TRBV5-1; d_gene: -; len: 13; j_gene: TRBJ2-1; abundance: -; CDR3nt: TGCGCCAGCAGCTTGGCCAGCGACAATGAGCAGTTCTTC; CDR3aa: CASSLASDNEQFF
v_gene: TRBV21-1; d_gene: -; len: 11; j_gene: TRBJ1-5; abundance: -; CDR3nt: TGTGCCAGCACTAGGAGTCAGCCCCAGCATTTT; CDR3aa: CASTRSQPQHF
v_gene: TRBV2; d_gene: -; len: 14; j_gene: TRBJ1-1; abundance: -; CDR3nt: TGTGCCAGCAGTGACGACAGGATTAACACTGAAGCTTTCTTT; CDR3aa: CASSDDRINTEAFF
v_gene: TRBV6-5; d_gene: TRBD1; len: 13; j_gene: TRBJ1-1; abundance: -; CDR3nt: TGTGCCAGCAGTTACGGCCGGACAGGGGAAGCTTTCTTT; CDR3aa: CASSYGRTGEAFF
v_gene: TRBV12-3/TRBV12-4; d_gene: -; len: 12; j_gene: TRBJ1-1; abundance: -; CDR3nt: TGTGCCAGCAGTTTCTCCGTCACTGAAGCTTTCTTT; CDR3aa: CASSFSVTEAFF
v_gene: TRBV7-9; d_gene: -; len: 13; j_gene: TRBJ2-1; abundance: -; CDR3nt: TGTGCCAGCAGGAATCAGGTTTACAATGAGCAGTTCTTC; CDR3aa: CASRNQVYNEQFF
v_gene: TRBV6-5; d_gene: -; len: 12; j_gene: TRBJ1-1; abundance: -; CDR3nt: TGTGCCAGCAGTCTAGGACAGACTGAAGCTTTCTTT; CDR3aa: CASSLGQTEAFF
v_gene: TRBV6-5; d_gene: -; len: 14; j_gene: TRBJ1-1; abundance: once; CDR3nt: TGTGCCAGCAGTTACTCAAGGGGGAACACTGAAGCTTTCTTT; CDR3aa: CASSYSRGNTEAFF
v_gene: TRBV7-9; d_gene: TRBD2; len: 17; j_gene: TRBJ2-3; abundance: -; CDR3nt: TGTGCCAGCAGCTTAGTCTCGGGCGGGAGGCGCACAGATACGCAGTATTTT; CDR3aa: CASSLVSGGRRTDTQYF
v_gene: TRBV3-1; d_gene: -; len: 14; j_gene: TRBJ2-3; abundance: -; CDR3nt: TGTGCCAGCAGCCAGATGAAGAGCACAGATACGCAGTATTTT; CDR3aa: CASSQMKSTDTQYF
v_gene: TRBV6-5; d_gene: -; len: 14; j_gene: TRBJ2-7; abundance: -; CDR3nt: TGTGCCAGCAGTTACTCTCTACAACTGGGGGAGCAGTACTTC; CDR3aa: CASSYSLQLGEQYF
v_gene: TRBV15; d_gene: -; len: 17; j_gene: TRBJ1-2; abundance: once; CDR3nt: TGTGCCACCAGCAGAGATCGAACGCAGGGAGGTGACTATGGCTACACCTTC; CDR3aa: CATSRDRTQGGDYGYTF
v_gene: TRBV27; d_gene: TRBD1; len: 13; j_gene: TRBJ1-2; abundance: -; CDR3nt: TGTGCCAGCCAGGGGGCGGTCGGCTATGGCTACACCTTC; CDR3aa: CASQGAVGYGYTF
v_gene: TRBV10-3; d_gene: TRBD1; len: 16; j_gene: TRBJ1-1; abundance: -; CDR3nt: TGTGCCATCAAATACGGACAGGGGACAGAGAACACTGAAGCTTTCTTT; CDR3aa: CAIKYGQGTENTEAFF
v_gene: TRBV18; d_gene: TRBD2; len: 15; j_gene: TRBJ2-1; abundance: -; CDR3nt: TGTGCCAGCTCGCCAACTAGCGGGACCTACAATGAGCAGTTCTTC; CDR3aa: CASSPTSGTYNEQFF
v_gene: TRBV20-1; d_gene: -; len: 11; j_gene: TRBJ1-1; abundance: -; CDR3nt: TGCAGTGCTCGACGGTTCACTGAAGCTTTCTTT; CDR3aa: CSARRFTEAFF
v_gene: TRBV29-1; d_gene: -; len: 12; j_gene: TRBJ2-1; abundance: -; CDR3nt: TGCAGCGTTGCTGCGGGCTCCAATGAGCAGTTCTTC; CDR3aa: CSVAAGSNEQFF
v_gene: TRBV11-2; d_gene: -; len: 17; j_gene: TRBJ2-2; abundance: once; CDR3nt: TGTGCCAGCAGCTTGGGGCTGGGATGGCTGAACACCGGGGAGCTGTTTTTT; CDR3aa: CASSLGLGWLNTGELFF
v_gene: TRBV11-2; d_gene: -; len: 11; j_gene: TRBJ1-2; abundance: -; CDR3nt: TGTGCCAGCAGCCCAAAGCGTGGCTACACCTTC; CDR3aa: CASSPKRGYTF
v_gene: TRBV6-1; d_gene: -; len: 14; j_gene: TRBJ2-5; abundance: -; CDR3nt: TGTGCCAGCAGGGCCGGGGGGACAAGGGGGACCCAGTACTTC; CDR3aa: CASRAGGTRGTQYF
v_gene: TRBV3-1; d_gene: TRBD1; len: 13; j_gene: TRBJ1-2; abundance: few; CDR3nt: TGTGCCAGCAGCCTACAGGGGGCTCGTGGCTACACCTTC; CDR3aa: CASSLQGARGYTF
v_gene: TRBV28; d_gene: -; len: 15; j_gene: TRBJ1-2; abundance: -; CDR3nt: TGTGCCAGCGAGTCCCTGGCGGGCCAAAACTATGGCTACACCTTC; CDR3aa: CASESLAGQNYGYTF
v_gene: TRBV4-2; d_gene: TRBD2; len: 15; j_gene: TRBJ2-7; abundance: -; CDR3nt: TGTGCCAGCAGCCACCTAGGACTAGCGGGAAGCGAGCAGTACTTC; CDR3aa: CASSHLGLAGSEQYF
v_gene: TRBV11-2; d_gene: -; len: 12; j_gene: TRBJ2-1; abundance: -; CDR3nt: TGTGCCAGCAGCCCGAGCTACAATGAGCAGTTCTTC; CDR3aa: CASSPSYNEQFF
v_gene: TRBV29-1; d_gene: -; len: 14; j_gene: TRBJ1-1; abundance: -; CDR3nt: TGCAGCGTTGCTCGGACAGATTTGAACACTGAAGCTTTCTTT; CDR3aa: CSVARTDLNTEAFF
v_gene: TRBV7-2; d_gene: TRBD2; len: 15; j_gene: TRBJ2-7; abundance: -; CDR3nt: TGTGCCAGCATGGTTGACCTAGCGGGCAACTACGAGCAGTACTTC; CDR3aa: CASMVDLAGNYEQYF
v_gene: TRBV7-2; d_gene: -; len: 15; j_gene: TRBJ1-1; abundance: -; CDR3nt: TGTGCCAGCAGCCGGGGCCCTGCACCTCAATGGGGAGCTTTCTTT; CDR3aa: CASSRGPAPQWGAFF
v_gene: TRBV12-3/TRBV12-4; d_gene: -; len: 11; j_gene: TRBJ2-3; abundance: once; CDR3nt: TGTGCCAGCAGTTTACAATATACGCAGTATTTT; CDR3aa: CASSLQYTQYF
v_gene: TRBV6-1; d_gene: -; len: 13; j_gene: TRBJ1-5; abundance: -; CDR3nt: TGTGCCAGCAACAAGGGCCCCCCATCAGCCCAGCATTTT; CDR3aa: CASNKGPPSAQHF
v_gene: TRBV11-3; d_gene: -; len: 10; j_gene: TRBJ2-7; abundance: once; CDR3nt: TGTGCCAGCCCCTTTTACGAGCAGTACTTC; CDR3aa: CASPFYEQYF
v_gene: TRBV5-1; d_gene: -; len: 13; j_gene: TRBJ1-1; abundance: -; CDR3nt: TGCGCCAGCCGCCAGGGAGGAGACACTGAAGCTTTCTTT; CDR3aa: CASRQGGDTEAFF
v_gene: TRBV29-1; d_gene: -; len: 14; j_gene: TRBJ1-4; abundance: -; CDR3nt: TGCAGCGTTGGATCCAGGGGACGGAATGAAAAACTGTTTTTT; CDR3aa: CSVGSRGRNEKLFF
v_gene: TRBV19; d_gene: -; len: 14; j_gene: TRBJ2-5; abundance: -; CDR3nt: TGTGCCAGTAGCTCCGGGACGTCACAAGAGACCCAGTACTTC; CDR3aa: CASSSGTSQETQYF
v_gene: TRBV24-1; d_gene: -; len: 13; j_gene: TRBJ2-6; abundance: -; CDR3nt: TGTGCCACCAGTGTCTCTGGGGCCAACGTCCTGACTTTC; CDR3aa: CATSVSGANVLTF
v_gene: TRBV2; d_gene: -; len: 17; j_gene: TRBJ1-5; abundance: -; CDR3nt: TGTGCCAGCAGTGAGAGGGGGGGTTCGGGGATCGGTCAGCCCCAGCATTTT; CDR3aa: CASSERGGSGIGQPQHF
v_gene: TRBV2; d_gene: TRBD1; len: 13; j_gene: TRBJ1-5; abundance: -; CDR3nt: TGTGCCAGCACCGCGGACAGGCCGCAGCCCCAGCATTTT; CDR3aa: CASTADRPQPQHF
v_gene: TRBV29-1; d_gene: TRBD1; len: 14; j_gene: TRBJ1-1; abundance: -; CDR3nt: TGCAGCTCATATCCGGGACAGGGGATTCAGGAAGCTTTCTTT; CDR3aa: CSSYPGQGIQEAFF
v_gene: TRBV20-1; d_gene: TRBD2; len: 13; j_gene: TRBJ2-5; abundance: -; CDR3nt: TGCAGCGGGACTAGCGGGCTCCAAGAGACCCAGTACTTC; CDR3aa: CSGTSGLQETQYF
v_gene: TRBV6-5; d_gene: TRBD1; len: 18; j_gene: TRBJ2-7; abundance: -; CDR3nt: TGTGCCAGCAGTTACTCGTCCTCATTCCTACAGGGGGCCTACGAGCAGTACTTC; CDR3aa: CASSYSSSFLQGAYEQYF
v_gene: TRBV19; d_gene: -; len: 18; j_gene: TRBJ1-1; abundance: few; CDR3nt: TGTGCCAGTAGTATCTCCGCGTTATCCTACCAGCCTACAAACGAAGCTTTCTTT; CDR3aa: CASSISALSYQPTNEAFF
v_gene: TRBV20-1; d_gene: TRBD2; len: 14; j_gene: TRBJ2-7; abundance: -; CDR3nt: TGCAGTGCTAGAGATCCGCTAGCGGGAGTTGAGCAGTACTTC; CDR3aa: CSARDPLAGVEQYF
v_gene: TRBV19; d_gene: TRBD1; len: 14; j_gene: TRBJ1-1; abundance: -; CDR3nt: TGTGCCAGTTCACCGACAGGGTGGCACACTGAAGCTTTCTTT; CDR3aa: CASSPTGWHTEAFF
v_gene: TRBV7-9; d_gene: TRBD1; len: 17; j_gene: TRBJ2-3; abundance: -; CDR3nt: TGTGCCAGCAGCCCGAATTTCCGGGACAGCAACACAGATACGCAGTATTTT; CDR3aa: CASSPNFRDSNTDTQYF
v_gene: TRBV29-1; d_gene: TRBD2; len: 14; j_gene: TRBJ2-1; abundance: -; CDR3nt: TGCAGCGTTGATCGTAACCGGGGGGGCAATGAGCAGTTCTTC; CDR3aa: CSVDRNRGGNEQFF
v_gene: TRBV28; d_gene: -; len: 12; j_gene: TRBJ2-1; abundance: once; CDR3nt: TGTGCCAGCAGTCGTCCTCGGGAATCCGCCTTCTTC; CDR3aa: CASSRPRESAFF
v_gene: TRBV15; d_gene: TRBD1; len: 16; j_gene: TRBJ1-2; abundance: -; CDR3nt: TGTGCCACCAGCAGAGACTCGGGACAGCTAGTCTATGGCTACACCTTC; CDR3aa: CATSRDSGQLVYGYTF
v_gene: TRBV5-6; d_gene: -; len: 12; j_gene: TRBJ2-7; abundance: -; CDR3nt: TGTGCCAGCAGCTTCGAGGGCCGTATCCAGTACTTC; CDR3aa: CASSFEGRIQYF
v_gene: TRBV27; d_gene: TRBD2; len: 16; j_gene: TRBJ2-2; abundance: -; CDR3nt: TGTGCCAGCAGTTTTAGCGGGACGGCGAACACCGGGGAGCTGTTTTTT; CDR3aa: CASSFSGTANTGELFF
v_gene: TRBV30; d_gene: TRBD1; len: 14; j_gene: TRBJ1-1; abundance: -; CDR3nt: TGTGCCTGGAACTCCGGGACAGTGAACACTGAAGCTTTCTTT; CDR3aa: CAWNSGTVNTEAFF
v_gene: TRBV7-2; d_gene: -; len: 13; j_gene: TRBJ2-5; abundance: few; CDR3nt: TGTGCCAGCAGCTTTGCCAGGGACGAGACCCAGTACTTC; CDR3aa: CASSFARDETQYF
v_gene: TRBV11-3; d_gene: TRBD1; len: 13; j_gene: TRBJ2-1; abundance: -; CDR3nt: TGTGCCAGCAGCCCCCGACAGGGCAATGAGCAGTTCTTC; CDR3aa: CASSPRQGNEQFF